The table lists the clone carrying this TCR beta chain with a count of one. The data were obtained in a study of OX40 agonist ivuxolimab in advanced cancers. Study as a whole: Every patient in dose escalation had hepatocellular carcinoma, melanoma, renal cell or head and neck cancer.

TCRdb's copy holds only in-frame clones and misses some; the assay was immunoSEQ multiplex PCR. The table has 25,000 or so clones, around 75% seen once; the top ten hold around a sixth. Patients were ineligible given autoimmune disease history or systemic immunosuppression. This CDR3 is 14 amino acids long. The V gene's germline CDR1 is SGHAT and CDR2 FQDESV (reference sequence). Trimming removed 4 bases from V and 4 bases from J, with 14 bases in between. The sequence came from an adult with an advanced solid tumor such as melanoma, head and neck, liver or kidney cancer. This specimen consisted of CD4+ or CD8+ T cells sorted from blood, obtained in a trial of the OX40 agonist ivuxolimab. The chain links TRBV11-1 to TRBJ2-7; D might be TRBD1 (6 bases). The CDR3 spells CASSSSTGWYEQYF. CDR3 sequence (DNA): TGTGCCAGCAGCTCCTCTACAGGGTGGTACGAGCAGTACTTC.